A single sample gave rise to the 30 T cell receptor beta chains below, sequenced in a study of cytomegalovirus exposure and HLA in healthy donors (dated by TCRdb to about 2017). Library generation was performed with the immunoSEQ multiplex PCR assay. A mixture of 60 forward primers for TCR Vbeta segments and 13 reverse primers for TCR Jbeta segments was used in the multiplex PCR. TCRdb re-hosts the immuneACCESS table, in-frame sequences only. Its copies lack some clones; in the studies checked, an unresolved V gene accounts for under half of them, and the cause for the rest is not known. This sample has fewer than 150,000 clones in its table, and about 86% of those were observed once. The ten largest clones represent roughly 4.5% of the sample. The sequenced sample was PBMCs. The receptors originated from a man aged 35 to 55 in good health and CMV-seropositive.

V usage is TRBV7-2 and J usage is TRBJ1-2, with D uncertain. Germline-derived CDR1 and CDR2 are SGHTA and FQGNSA. Trimming left V 2 bases short and J 3 bases short, with 7 bases between. This CDR3 contains 13 residues. The DNA for the CDR3 is TGTGCCAGCAGCTTAATCCAGGACTATGGCTACACCTTC. Protein: CASSLIQDYGYTF.

V is TRBV7-9 and J is TRBJ1-6, with D possibly being TRBD1 (5 bases). V lost 1 base to trimming and J lost 10 bases, with 8 bases between them. Germline CDR1 reads SEHNR; CDR2 reads FQNEAQ (reference sequence). This CDR3 has 13 amino acids. This CDR3 reads CASSLEGSSPLHF. In DNA form, the CDR3 reads TGTGCCAGCAGCTTAGAGGGGTCCTCACCCCTCCACTTT. The entire variable domain, with the rest obtained from reference TRBV7-9 and TRBJ1-6, is as follows: DTGVSQNPRHKITKRGQNVTFRCDPISEHNRLYWYRQTLGQGPEFLTYFQNEAQLEKSRLLSDRFSAERPKGSFSTLEIQRTEQGDSAMYLCASSLEGSSPLHFGNGTRLTVT.

The J gene is TRBJ2-7, the V gene TRBV6-5, with D possibly TRBD2 on 5 matching bases. V lost 6 bases and J 2 bases, leaving 5 bases between the germline ends. Germline V gene lookup returns CDR1 MNHEY and CDR2 SVGAGI. CDR3 length equals 11 residues. The CDR3, as DNA: TGTGCCAGCAGGAGGGCCTACGAGCAGTACTTC. The encoded protein is CASRRAYEQYF.

The chain couples TRBV6-6 to TRBJ1-2, with a possible D match to TRBD1 (6 bases). Germline V gene data show CDR1 as MNHNY and CDR2 as SVGAGI (reference sequence). This CDR3 spans 14 amino acids. Deletions cut 5 bases from V and 8 bases from J, with 18 bases between. DNA for the CDR3: TGTGCCAGCAGTCCCCGGACAGCTTTGGGGGGCTACACCTTC. Translation gives CASSPRTALGGYTF.

The chain is built from TRBV27 and TRBJ2-2, with 9 bases lining up with TRBD1. The CDR3 extends over 11 amino acids. Germline trimming cut 6 bases from V and 15 bases from J; bases unmatched to any gene: 5. CDR1 and CDR2 (germline): MNHEY, SMNVEV (reference sequence). The CDR3 loop reads CASSLDRGMFF. CDR3 sequence (DNA): TGTGCCAGCAGCCTTGACAGGGGGATGTTTTTT.

This chain uses TRBV7-2 with TRBJ2-7; D perhaps matches TRBD1 (5 bases). The germline V gene encodes CDR1 SGHTA and CDR2 FQGNSA. The V and J ends lost 2 bases and 2 bases respectively, with 19 bases between them. The CDR3 covers 17 residues. CDR3 sequence: CASSLHGPGTGAYEQYF. The CDR3 bases are TGTGCCAGCAGCTTACACGGACCCGGAACAGGAGCCTACGAGCAGTACTTC. The whole variable domain, filled in from reference TRBV7-2 and TRBJ2-7, reads GAGVSQSPSNKVTEKGKDVELRCDPISGHTALYWYRQSLGQGLEFLIYFQGNSAPDKSGLPSDRFSAERTGGSVSTLTIQRTQQEDSAVYLCASSLHGPGTGAYEQYFGPGTRLTVT.

The genes are TRBV5-1 and TRBJ2-1; 9 bases match TRBD2. Germline V lookup: CDR1 SGHRS, CDR2 YFSETQ. The ends lost 3 bases at V and 3 bases at J; junction bases unmatched: 7. This CDR3 has 16 amino acids. The CDR3 is CASSSATSGNYNEQFF. CDR3 bases: TGCGCCAGCAGCTCAGCGACTAGCGGAAACTACAATGAGCAGTTCTTC.

The V call is TRBV9, the J call TRBJ2-7, with 8 bases identical to TRBD1. CDR1 SGDLS and CDR2 YYNGEE come from the germline V gene. V shed 0 bases, J shed 5 bases, and the junction held 7 bases outside the gene matches. CDR3 length: 15 residues. The CDR3 DNA is TGTGCCAGCAGCGTAGAGGGCAGGGGGCCCAACGAGCAGTACTTC. Amino acids: CASSVEGRGPNEQYF.

CDR3 loop: CASSPIAGGPSGELFF. CDR3 coding DNA: TGTGCCAGCTCACCGATAGCGGGGGGGCCGTCCGGGGAGCTGTTTTTT. The chain has TRBV18 and TRBJ2-2; TRBD2 matches 11 bases. The CDR3 is made up of 16 amino acids. Germline V gene data show CDR1 as KGHSH and CDR2 as LQKENI. Trimming cost V 3 bases and J 6 bases; bases outside gene matches: 6.

The rearrangement links TRBV18 to TRBJ1-2; D not resolved. The CDR3 has 15 amino acids. Germline lookup yields CDR1 KGHSH and CDR2 LQKENI. V shed 2 bases and J shed 0 bases, with 10 bases lying between them. Here the CDR3 reads CASSPYIFANYGYTF. The CDR3 DNA is TGTGCCAGCTCACCATATATTTTTGCTAACTATGGCTACACCTTC.

This clone was picked up one time. The chain carries TRBV5-6 and TRBJ2-7; tentative D call: TRBD2 (5 bases). The germline V and J ends were trimmed by 2 bases and 2 bases, with 14 bases remaining between them. Germline loops: CDR1 SGHDT, CDR2 YYEEEE. This CDR3 spans 15 amino acids. CDR3 loop: CASSFSLGEPYEQYF. In DNA form, the CDR3 reads TGTGCCAGCAGCTTCTCTCTTGGGGAGCCCTACGAGCAGTACTTC. The full variable domain, rest sourced from reference TRBV5-6 and TRBJ2-7, is DAGVTQSPTHLIKTRGQQVTLRCSPKSGHDTVSWYQQALGQGPQFIFQYYEEEERQRGNFPDRFSGHQFPNYSSELNVNALLLGDSALYLCASSFSLGEPYEQYFGPGTRLTVT.

This clone was recorded only once. V usage is TRBV12-5 and J usage is TRBJ1-4; 9 bases line up with TRBD1. V gave up 0 bases and J gave up 7 bases; unmatched junction bases: 6. The CDR3 has 16 residues. From germline, CDR1 is LGHNT and CDR2 FRNRAP. CDR3 amino acids: CASGLVRGQGFEKLFF. The CDR3, as DNA: TGTGCTAGTGGTTTGGTAAGGGGACAGGGTTTTGAAAAACTGTTTTTT.

The V call is TRBV7-2, the J call TRBJ2-7; 9 nucleotides align to TRBD1. In germline, CDR1 is SGHTA, CDR2 FQGNSA. V trimming: 5 bases; J trimming: 3 bases; junction bases outside the gene matches: 5. The CDR3 consists of 14 residues. The DNA of the CDR3 is TGTGCCAGCAGCCGCGGGACAGGGATCTACGAGCAGTACTTC. This gives the protein CASSRGTGIYEQYF.

This clone has just a few counts. The chain employs TRBV19 and TRBJ1-2; 9 nucleotides line up with TRBD1. After removal of 6 bases from V and 6 bases from J, the junction contained 8 bases not matched to a gene. CDR3 length: 14 residues. Germline V lookup: CDR1 LNHDA, CDR2 SQIVND (reference sequence). CDR3 protein: CASRLDRGLDGYTF. The CDR3 DNA reads TGTGCCAGTAGGTTGGACAGGGGATTGGATGGCTACACCTTC.

The rearrangement uses TRBV7-8 and TRBJ2-7; unclear D gene. Between the trimmed V and J ends, which lost 1 base and 4 bases, there was a span of 5 bases. Germline-derived CDR1 and CDR2 are SGHVS and FQNEAQ. The CDR3 is made up of 12 amino acids. The CDR3 DNA is TGTGCCAGCAGCTTAGGAGAATACGAGCAGTACTTC. As protein: CASSLGEYEQYF.

This chain connects TRBV4-1 to TRBJ1-1; D gene uncertain. Germline CDR1 reads MGHRA; CDR2 reads YSYEKL. The CDR3 totals 14 residues. V was cut by 5 bases and J by 4 bases, with 14 bases left in between. CDR3 protein: CASSSLSTGTEAFF. CDR3 DNA: TGCGCCAGCAGCTCCCTATCGACGGGCACTGAAGCTTTCTTT.

The rearrangement uses TRBV7-2 and TRBJ1-2; 7 bases align to TRBD1. V was pared by 1 base and J by 0 bases, with 2 bases of the junction left unmatched. The germline CDR1 and CDR2 sequences are SGHTA and FQGNSA. CDR3 length: 15 amino acids. The CDR3 DNA follows: TGTGCCAGCAGCTTAGGGAGGGGGCCTAACTATGGCTACACCTTC. It yields the protein CASSLGRGPNYGYTF. The full variable domain, rest sourced from reference TRBV7-2 and TRBJ1-2, is GAGVSQSPSNKVTEKGKDVELRCDPISGHTALYWYRQSLGQGLEFLIYFQGNSAPDKSGLPSDRFSAERTGGSVSTLTIQRTQQEDSAVYLCASSLGRGPNYGYTFGSGTRLTVV.

The rearrangement uses TRBV30 and TRBJ2-1; 8 positions agree with TRBD1. CDR3 size: 13 residues. Germline values: CDR1 GTSNPN, CDR2 SVGIG (reference sequence). V shed 8 bases, J shed 3 bases, and the junction held 6 bases outside the gene matches. CDR3 sequence (DNA): TGTGCCAGAGGGACAGGAGGCTACAATGAGCAGTTCTTC. Translated, it gives CARGTGGYNEQFF.

This clone was counted between two and nine times. This sequence joins TRBV6-5 and TRBJ1-1; 7 positions agree with TRBD1. This CDR3 contains 13 residues. V lost 11 bases, J lost 1 base, and 7 bases stayed unmatched. CDR1 MNHEY and CDR2 SVGAGI come from the germline V gene. CDR3 amino acids: CAAGQLGNTEAFF. The CDR3 DNA is TGTGCCGCGGGACAGTTAGGGAACACTGAAGCTTTCTTT.

This rearrangement joins TRBV14 to TRBJ2-5; weak D call: TRBD2 (6 bases). The CDR3 has 16 amino acids. Deletions cut 5 bases from V and 2 bases from J, with 18 bases between. Germline V gene lookup returns CDR1 SGHDN and CDR2 FVKESK. Here the CDR3 reads CASSYLGRGNQETQYF. The CDR3 DNA follows: TGTGCCAGCAGCTACCTCGGCCGGGGGAATCAAGAGACCCAGTACTTC.

The rearrangement links TRBV15 to TRBJ1-1; D call uncertain. The V end lost 1 base, the J end lost 0 bases, and 9 bases lay between the germline ends. The CDR3 consists of 15 residues. The germline V gene encodes CDR1 LNHNV and CDR2 YYDKDF (reference sequence). CDR3 protein: CATSRGAGMNTEAFF. Here the CDR3 DNA reads TGTGCCACCAGCAGAGGGGCGGGTATGAACACTGAAGCTTTCTTT.

V and J are TRBV29-1 and TRBJ1-5; 9 bases match TRBD1. The CDR3 extends over 13 amino acids. Per germline, CDR1 SQVTM and CDR2 ANQGSEA. Trimming cost V 6 bases and J 3 bases; bases outside gene matches: 3. Here the CDR3 reads CSVTGGTNQPQHF. The CDR3 DNA reads TGCAGCGTGACAGGGGGAACCAATCAGCCCCAGCATTTT.

The chain uses TRBV19 and TRBJ2-6; D may be TRBD2 (6 bases). This CDR3 is built from 13 residues. V was clipped by 5 bases and J by 8 bases, with 10 bases between them. Germline V gives CDR1 LNHDA, CDR2 SQIVND (reference sequence). The CDR3 bases are TGTGCCAGTAGTCCGGGACTCTCCAACGTCCTGACTTTC. As protein: CASSPGLSNVLTF.

The genes are TRBV27 and TRBJ2-1; 7 positions agree with TRBD2. Per the germline V gene, CDR1 is MNHEY and CDR2 is SMNVEV (reference sequence). This CDR3 is built from 15 residues. Germline trimming cut 4 bases from V and 4 bases from J; bases unmatched to any gene: 7. CDR3 in DNA: TGTGCCAGCAGTTACAAACTAGCGTCATACAATGAGCAGTTCTTC. Translated, it gives CASSYKLASYNEQFF.

The chain combines TRBV11-2 with TRBJ2-3, with TRBD1 as a possible D gene (6 bases). Trimming took off 5 bases at V and 3 bases at J, with 12 bases between the two ends. CDR3 size: 14 residues. Germline CDR1 and CDR2: SGHAT and FQNNGV. The CDR3 DNA reads as TGTGCCAGCAGCCGAAACAGGGCTACAGATACGCAGTATTTT. Translating gives CASSRNRATDTQYF. Based on the CDR3 plus reference TRBV11-2 and TRBJ2-3, the full variable domain is EAGVAQSPRYKIIEKRQSVAFWCNPISGHATLYWYQQILGQGPKLLIQFQNNGVVDDSQLPKDRFSAERLKGVDSTLKIQPAKLEDSAVYLCASSRNRATDTQYFGPGTRLTVL.

The rearrangement joins TRBV4-1 to TRBJ1-5; D unclear. The CDR3 sequence is 15 residues long. The V gene's germline CDR1 is MGHRA and CDR2 YSYEKL. Trimming cost V 4 bases and J 0 bases, with 10 bases left between them. The CDR3 DNA follows: TGCGCCAGCAGCCTTTGGCAGGATAGCAATCAGCCCCAGCATTTT. It is translated as CASSLWQDSNQPQHF.

This clone was seen once. The V and J genes are TRBV5-6 and TRBJ1-2, with D hard to call. From germline, CDR1 is SGHDT and CDR2 YYEEEE. The CDR3 has 15 amino acids. Trimming removed 0 bases from V and 4 bases from J, with 13 bases in between. This CDR3 reads CASSLDLLPRYGYTF. The CDR3 nucleotides read TGTGCCAGCAGCTTGGACTTACTTCCCCGCTATGGCTACACCTTC.

This sequence joins TRBV6-6 and TRBJ2-3, with 12 bases fitting TRBD2. The J segment lost 0 bases and the V segment lost 4 bases, leaving 2 bases of the junction unmatched. In germline, CDR1 is MNHNY, CDR2 SVGAGI (reference sequence). CDR3 length: 16 amino acids. CDR3 in amino acids: CASSSLAGGSTDTQYF. Written as DNA, the CDR3 is TGTGCCAGCAGTTCCCTAGCGGGGGGGAGCACAGATACGCAGTATTTT.

This clone was observed a handful of times. The chain recombines TRBV7-9 with TRBJ2-5; D perhaps matches TRBD2 (5 bases). CDR3 size: 14 residues. Germline V lookup: CDR1 SEHNR, CDR2 FQNEAQ (reference sequence). V was trimmed by 3 bases and J by 2 bases, leaving 10 bases between them. The CDR3 loop is CASSFEGDQETQYF. The CDR3 DNA sequence: TGTGCCAGCAGCTTTGAGGGAGATCAAGAGACCCAGTACTTC. Drawing the rest from reference TRBV7-9 and TRBJ2-5, the complete variable domain is DTGVSQNPRHKITKRGQNVTFRCDPISEHNRLYWYRQTLGQGPEFLTYFQNEAQLEKSRLLSDRFSAERPKGSFSTLEIQRTEQGDSAMYLCASSFEGDQETQYFGPGTRLLVL.

V usage is TRBV30 and J usage is TRBJ2-5, with D maybe TRBD1 (5 bases). The DNA end favors TRBJ2-7, so the J call may be wrong. The CDR3 covers 11 residues. The germline V gene has CDR1 GTSNPN and CDR2 SVGIG (reference sequence). CDR3 bases: TGTGCCTGCCAGACAGCGTACGAGCAGTACTTC. Its protein is CACQTAYEQYF.